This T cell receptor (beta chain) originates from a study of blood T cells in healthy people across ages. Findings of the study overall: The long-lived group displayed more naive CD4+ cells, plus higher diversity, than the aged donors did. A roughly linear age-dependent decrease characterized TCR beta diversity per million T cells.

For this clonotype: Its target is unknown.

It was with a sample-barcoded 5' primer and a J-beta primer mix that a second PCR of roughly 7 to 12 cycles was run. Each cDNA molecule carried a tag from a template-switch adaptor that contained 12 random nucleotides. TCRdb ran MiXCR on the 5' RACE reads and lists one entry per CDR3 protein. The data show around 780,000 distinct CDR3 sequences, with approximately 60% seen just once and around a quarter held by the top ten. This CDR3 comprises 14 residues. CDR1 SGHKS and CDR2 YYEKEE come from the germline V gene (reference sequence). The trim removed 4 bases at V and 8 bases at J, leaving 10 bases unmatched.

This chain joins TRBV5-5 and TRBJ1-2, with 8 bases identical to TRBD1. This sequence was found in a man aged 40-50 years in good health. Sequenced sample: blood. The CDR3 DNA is TGTGCCAGCAGCACGACAGGGGTAGCTTACGGCTACACCTTC. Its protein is CASSTTGVAYGYTF.